The 23 T cell receptor beta chains below come from one sample, sequenced in a study of T cell changes during pregnancy in multiple sclerosis. The table came from immunoSEQ multiplex PCR; TCRdb's copy has only in-frame clones and leaves some out. The data contain about 24,000 clones, about nine tenths of them singletons. The sample was CD8+ T cells from peripheral blood mononuclear cells, taken in the third trimester of pregnancy. These receptor sequences come from a female donor in good health, enrolled as a control in a pregnancy study.

This chain connects TRBV28 to TRBJ2-3, with D uncertain. CDR1 and CDR2 from the germline V gene are MDHEN and SYDVKM. The V end was cut by 1 base, the J end by 0 bases, with 11 bases between. The CDR3 runs 16 residues. CDR3 region: CASSLLRYGSTDTQYF. DNA for the CDR3: TGTGCCAGCAGTTTATTGAGGTATGGGAGCACAGATACGCAGTATTTT.

The chain joins TRBV6-1 to TRBJ2-7; D may be TRBD2 (6 bases). The V gene lost 8 bases and the J gene lost 7 bases, with 21 bases spanning the gap. CDR3 length: 14 amino acids. CDR1 MNHNS and CDR2 SASEGT come from the germline V gene. The CDR3 sequence is CASGLSQLGGEQYF. CDR3 nucleotides: TGTGCCAGCGGACTGAGCCAACTCGGGGGTGAGCAGTACTTC.

The chain couples TRBV5-1 to TRBJ2-1, with TRBD2 matching over 9 bases. Germline assignment: CDR1 SGHRS and CDR2 YFSETQ. The CDR3 extends over 12 amino acids. The V segment lost 7 bases and the J segment 10 bases; nucleotides outside the gene matches: 6. CDR3 sequence: CASGAAGGEQFF. CDR3 bases: TGCGCCAGCGGGGCAGCGGGAGGAGAGCAGTTCTTC.

This clone was picked up one time. The V call is TRBV27, the J call TRBJ1-6; 8 positions match TRBD1. The germline gives CDR1 MNHEY, CDR2 SMNVEV (reference sequence). The CDR3 runs to 15 residues. The J segment lost 8 bases and the V segment lost 5 bases, leaving 8 bases of the junction unmatched. In DNA, the CDR3 is TGTGCCAGCAGTCCGACCGGGACAGGCTATTCACCCCTCCACTTT. Protein: CASSPTGTGYSPLHF.

The CDR3 here is CAISETGTSGRGTDTQYF. CDR3 sequence (DNA): TGTGCCATCAGTGAGACGGGGACTAGCGGGAGAGGCACAGATACGCAGTATTTT. The chain has TRBV10-3 and TRBJ2-3; 14 bases map to TRBD2. Germline V gives CDR1 ENHRY, CDR2 SYGVKD. J gave up 1 base and V 2 bases, and 5 bases lay outside the gene matches. This CDR3 spans 18 amino acids.

The chain couples TRBV5-6 to TRBJ2-7, with TRBD2 identical over 9 bases. V lost 4 bases and J lost 2; bases outside the gene matches: 7. The CDR3 runs to 15 residues. The germline gives CDR1 SGHDT, CDR2 YYEEEE. CDR3 bases: TGTGCCAGCAGCGGTACCCAGCGGGGGGCCTACGAGCAGTACTTC. Translated, it gives CASSGTQRGAYEQYF. The variable domain in full, completed from reference TRBV5-6 and TRBJ2-7, reads DAGVTQSPTHLIKTRGQQVTLRCSPKSGHDTVSWYQQALGQGPQFIFQYYEEEERQRGNFPDRFSGHQFPNYSSELNVNALLLGDSALYLCASSGTQRGAYEQYFGPGTRLTVT.

Details on this clone: Relative to the germline gene, one junction end is altered; a read error may explain this. This chain uses TRBV6-1 with TRBJ2-3; 9 bases match TRBD2. Germline-derived CDR1 and CDR2 are MNHNS and SASEGT. This CDR3 contains 16 residues. CDR3 sequence: CTSSESAGGVTDTQYF. CDR3 sequence (DNA): TGTACCAGCAGTGAATCGGCGGGAGGGGTCACAGATACGCAGTATTTT.

V usage is TRBV7-9 and J usage is TRBJ2-7, with 9 bases identical to TRBD2. The V gene end was trimmed by 5 bases and the J gene end by 5 bases; junction bases not matched to a gene: 7. CDR1 is SEHNR and CDR2 is FQNEAQ in the germline V gene (reference sequence). The CDR3 covers 14 residues. The CDR3 nucleotides read TGTGCCAGCAGCCAAGGACTAGCGACCGACGAGCAGTACTTC. Encoded protein: CASSQGLATDEQYF.

This chain connects TRBV11-2 to TRBJ1-2; no firm D call. The V gene's germline CDR1 is SGHAT and CDR2 FQNNGV. CDR3 length: 18 residues. The germline V and J ends were trimmed by 5 bases and 5 bases, with 27 bases remaining between them. The CDR3 region is CASSPFVIGGPGFYGYTF. As DNA, the CDR3 is TGTGCCAGCAGCCCTTTCGTGATTGGAGGCCCGGGTTTTTATGGCTACACCTTC.

This rearrangement joins TRBV9 to TRBJ2-3, with 7 bases lining up with TRBD2. Germline CDR1 reads SGDLS; CDR2 reads YYNGEE. This CDR3 has 17 amino acids. J was trimmed by 2 bases and V by 1 base; bases with no gene match: 10. The CDR3 here is CASSVLGFAGDTDTQYF. CDR3 DNA: TGTGCCAGCAGCGTACTCGGGTTCGCGGGGGACACAGATACGCAGTATTTT.

The gene calls are TRBV20-1 and TRBJ1-2; D is undetermined. This CDR3 has 11 amino acids. Trimming took off 6 bases at V and 8 bases at J, with 13 bases between the two ends. Per germline, CDR1 DFQATT and CDR2 SNEGSKA (reference sequence). The CDR3 reads CSARHMEGYTF. DNA of the CDR3: TGCAGTGCCCGCCACATGGAGGGCTACACCTTC.

The chain uses TRBV9 and TRBJ2-2, with D perhaps TRBD2 (5 bases). The ends were cut back, 4 bases at V and 2 bases at J, with 9 bases in the middle. The germline V gene encodes CDR1 SGDLS and CDR2 YYNGEE. The CDR3 is 14 amino acids. The CDR3 reads CASSLRGNTGELFF. DNA for the CDR3: TGTGCCAGCAGCCTTCGGGGAAACACCGGGGAGCTGTTTTTT.

The chain joins TRBV15 to TRBJ2-7, with a weak D call TRBD2 (6 bases). The CDR3 extends over 17 amino acids. The germline V gene has CDR1 LNHNV and CDR2 YYDKDF (reference sequence). V lost 0 bases and J 3 bases, leaving 18 bases between the germline ends. The DNA for the CDR3 is TGTGCCACCAGCAGAGATCCCCAACGGGAGCTCTACTACGAGCAGTACTTC. This codes for CATSRDPQRELYYEQYF. The full variable domain, with the rest looked up from reference TRBV15 and TRBJ2-7, is DAMVIQNPRYQVTQFGKPVTLSCSQTLNHNVMYWYQQKSSQAPKLLFHYYDKDFNNEADTPDNFQSRRPNTSFCFLDIRSPGLGDTAMYLCATSRDPQRELYYEQYFGPGTRLTVT.

This clone was counted a few times. The rearrangement links TRBV7-9 to TRBJ2-3; no definite D call. Germline V gene lookup returns CDR1 SEHNR and CDR2 FQNEAQ (reference sequence). CDR3 length: 13 amino acids. V was trimmed by 3 bases and J by 0 bases, leaving 4 bases between them. The CDR3 DNA is TGTGCCAGCAGCTTCCCTAGCACAGATACGCAGTATTTT. Translating gives CASSFPSTDTQYF.

By share of the sample, this clone is medium-sized. This chain joins TRBV19 and TRBJ1-2; 9 bases fit TRBD1. V lost 3 bases, J lost 8 bases, and 13 bases stayed unmatched. Germline loops: CDR1 LNHDA, CDR2 SQIVND (reference sequence). The CDR3 runs to 16 residues. The CDR3 reads CASSILLQGAGYGYTF. The CDR3 DNA is TGTGCCAGTAGTATCCTGTTACAGGGGGCAGGGTACGGCTACACCTTC.

The chain is built from TRBV19 and TRBJ2-1; D ambiguous. The germline CDR1 and CDR2 sequences are LNHDA and SQIVND (reference sequence). This CDR3 is 12 amino acids long. With 7 bases removed from V and 4 bases from J, the gap between germline ends came to 8 bases. The CDR3 protein is CASINKYNEQFF. In nucleotides, the CDR3 is TGTGCCAGTATAAACAAATACAATGAGCAGTTCTTC.

This clone was picked up a small number of times. J is TRBJ2-6 and V is TRBV15; tentatively, D is TRBD1 (6 bases). Trimming took off 5 bases at V and 4 bases at J, with 15 bases between the two ends. In germline, CDR1 is LNHNV, CDR2 YYDKDF (reference sequence). This CDR3 is 16 amino acids long. Here the CDR3 reads CATSLRQGTGANVLTF. As DNA, the CDR3 is TGTGCCACCAGCCTGCGGCAGGGGACGGGGGCCAACGTCCTGACTTTC. The complete variable domain, with remaining parts taken from reference TRBV15 and TRBJ2-6, reads DAMVIQNPRYQVTQFGKPVTLSCSQTLNHNVMYWYQQKSSQAPKLLFHYYDKDFNNEADTPDNFQSRRPNTSFCFLDIRSPGLGDTAMYLCATSLRQGTGANVLTFGAGSRLTVL.

The rearrangement uses TRBV4-1 and TRBJ2-1, with TRBD2 matching over 10 bases. CDR3 length: 17 amino acids. V gave up 0 bases and J gave up 6 bases; unmatched junction bases: 8. Looked up from germline, CDR1 is MGHRA and CDR2 is YSYEKL. The CDR3 spells CASSQDSGGILGNEQFF. CDR3 DNA: TGCGCCAGCAGCCAAGATAGCGGGGGGATACTAGGCAATGAGCAGTTCTTC.

V gene TRBV29-1 combines with J gene TRBJ1-2; 8 bases are shared with TRBD1. Trimming took 1 base from V and 3 from J; bases not matched to a gene: 13. The germline V gene has CDR1 SQVTM and CDR2 ANQGSEA. The CDR3 covers 17 residues. The CDR3 region is CSVEGYRTGRYDYGYTF. The CDR3 region has the DNA TGCAGCGTTGAAGGGTATCGGACAGGGCGATACGACTATGGCTACACCTTC.

This rearrangement joins TRBV29-1 to TRBJ2-5, with D maybe TRBD2 (6 bases). The germline V and J ends were trimmed by 6 bases and 0 bases, with 14 bases remaining between them. Germline V gene sequence: CDR1 SQVTM, CDR2 ANQGSEA. The CDR3 has 14 amino acids. The CDR3 sequence is CSVAGPMYQETQYF. The CDR3 DNA is TGCAGCGTGGCGGGACCGATGTACCAAGAGACCCAGTACTTC.

The genes are TRBV9 and TRBJ2-5, with TRBD2 as a possible D gene (6 bases). This CDR3 contains 14 residues. V was shortened by 0 bases and J by 5 bases, with 11 bases between the two germline ends. From germline, CDR1 is SGDLS and CDR2 YYNGEE. CDR3 DNA: TGTGCCAGCAGCGTAGAACCGGGGGAGGAGACCCAGTACTTC. Its protein product is CASSVEPGEETQYF.

This chain uses TRBV10-3 with TRBJ2-7, with D tentatively TRBD2 (6 bases). V lost 8 bases and J 2 bases, leaving 13 bases between the germline ends. The CDR3 loop spans 13 amino acids. Germline V gene lookup returns CDR1 ENHRY and CDR2 SYGVKD. CDR3 nucleotides: TGTGCCATCGGGACTCCGGGAGCCTACGAGCAGTACTTC. Translated: CAIGTPGAYEQYF.

The rearrangement links TRBV27 to TRBJ1-4; 7 nucleotides line up with TRBD1. The V gene end was trimmed by 3 bases and the J gene end by 6 bases; junction bases not matched to a gene: 7. Germline lookup yields CDR1 MNHEY and CDR2 SMNVEV (reference sequence). CDR3 length: 15 residues. The CDR3 spells CASSFWGQNDEKLFF. The CDR3 bases are TGTGCCAGCAGTTTTTGGGGACAGAATGATGAAAAACTGTTTTTT.